The T cell receptor beta chain under discussion was sequenced for a study of blood T cell repertoires in COVID-19. For the study at large: The study drew acute and convalescent COVID-19 samples from the United States, Italy and Spain.

CDR1 is LGHDT, CDR2 YNNKEL, per germline (reference sequence). The V gene end was trimmed by 4 bases and the J gene end by 7 bases; junction bases not matched to a gene: 5. The CDR3 length is 13 residues. Source study methods: Reference gene primer amplification yielded estimated nucleated cell counts. Sequencing used immunoSEQ multiplex PCR; TCRdb keeps in-frame clones, though not all of them. That table is the source of V, J and clone size, and D and trimming were worked out from the DNA. This sample has about 320,000 clones, with 85% found just once. Sequenced sample: peripheral blood. This TCR was recovered from a human donor in a cohort sampled during active COVID-19. The chain joins TRBV3-1 (or the pseudogene TRBV3-2) to TRBJ1-1; 8 nucleotides align to TRBD1. The CDR3 bases are TGTGCCAGCAGCCGGACAGGGCCCTTTGAAGCTTTCTTT. Encoded protein: CASSRTGPFEAFF.